This T cell receptor (beta chain) was sequenced in a study of cytomegalovirus exposure and HLA in healthy donors. General study points: In a later analysis, TCR association rates varied by HLA locus: DRB1 most, HLA-C fewest.

Primers included in the PCR were 60 Vbeta and 13 Jbeta primers. Clones were read by immunoSEQ multiplex PCR, and TCRdb kept only the in-frame ones, dropping some. The sample carries 150,000 to 200,000 clones, 80% to 85% recorded once. V lost 3 bases to trimming and J lost 1 base; unmatched junction nucleotides: 5. Germline CDR1 and CDR2: MNHNS and SASEGT. The CDR3 is made up of 16 amino acids. In the case of this clone: The target antigen is unknown.

The V and J genes are TRBV6-1 and TRBJ1-1; 10 bases fit TRBD1. This TCR came from a man in his fifties or sixties in good health and CMV-seropositive. Sequencing was carried out using PBMCs. CDR3 bases: TGTGCCAGCAGTGACCGGGACAGGGGCTGGAACACTGAAGCTTTCTTT. Amino acid sequence: CASSDRDRGWNTEAFF.